This TCR beta chain was captured in a study of identical twins. Broader study findings: Carriage of fewer insertions was seen in abundant cord blood beta clonotypes, whereas memory repertoires showed none. There is a chance that invariant MAIT and iNKT cells partially muddied zero-insertion analyses.

Trimming pared 10 bases from V and 0 bases from J, leaving 13 bases between. Germline CDR1 reads ENHRY; CDR2 reads SYGVKD. The length of the CDR3 is 14 residues. A universal primer site was incorporated via template switching, and the cDNA contained unique molecular identifiers. TCRdb processed the 5' RACE reads anew with MiXCR; each CDR3 protein has one entry. The sample yields about 100,000 distinct CDR3 sequences, just under 6% seen once. The table lists this clonotype with many counts. Antigen: not known. What was sequenced was memory T cells sorted from blood. The rearrangement uses TRBV10-3 and TRBJ2-1; maybe TRBD2 (6 bases). The sequence derives from a woman aged 50 to 65 in good health. The CDR3 sequence is CATVAEPSYNEQFF. CDR3 DNA: TGTGCCACCGTAGCGGAGCCCTCCTACAATGAGCAGTTCTTC.